This is a list of T cell receptor beta chains from one sample in a study of blood T cell repertoires in COVID-19. Profiled with immunoSEQ multiplex PCR; TCRdb holds only in-frame clones, not every one. Of about 72,000 clones listed, 85% to 95% were seen once; the top ten hold around 4.7%. Sequences were obtained from peripheral blood. The receptors stem from an older woman with active COVID-19. Each CDR3 is given with its conserved first and last residue. Fields, in order: J gene, D gene, V gene, clone size, CDR3 DNA, CDR3 protein. D genes are given only for firm matches. Rows may omit the clone size; those that give it use once, few, many or a size class.

j_call: TRBJ2-3
d_call: TRBD1
v_call: TRBV4-1
clone_size: -
cdr3_nt: TGCGCCAGCAGCCAAGCACAGGGGACAGATACGCAGTATTTT
cdr3_aa: CASSQAQGTDTQYF

j_call: TRBJ1-6
d_call: -
v_call: TRBV5-5
clone_size: -
cdr3_nt: TGTGCCAGCAGCTTGAACTCGCAGCAGGCGCAATCACCCCTCCACTTT
cdr3_aa: CASSLNSQQAQSPLHF

j_call: TRBJ2-1
d_call: TRBD2
v_call: TRBV27
clone_size: -
cdr3_nt: TGTGCCAGCAGTTTATTTATAGCGGGAGGGCCTCGGTTCTTC
cdr3_aa: CASSLFIAGGPRFF

j_call: TRBJ2-7
d_call: -
v_call: TRBV11-1
clone_size: -
cdr3_nt: TGTGCCAGCAGCTTCCGGAGACAGGCATCCTACGAGCAGTACTTC
cdr3_aa: CASSFRRQASYEQYF

j_call: TRBJ1-2
d_call: TRBD1
v_call: TRBV2
clone_size: once
cdr3_nt: TGTGCCAGCAGAGGAAACAGGGGCGGCTATGGCTACACCTTC
cdr3_aa: CASRGNRGGYGYTF

j_call: TRBJ2-7
d_call: TRBD1
v_call: TRBV5-1
clone_size: -
cdr3_nt: TGCGCCAGCAGCTTGAGAGCAGGGGGCAACGAGCAGTACTTC
cdr3_aa: CASSLRAGGNEQYF

j_call: TRBJ2-5
d_call: TRBD1
v_call: TRBV3-1/TRBV3-2
clone_size: once
cdr3_nt: TGTGCCAGCAGCCTAAGAGGGTGGCAGGGGGAAGAGACCCAGTACTTC
cdr3_aa: CASSLRGWQGEETQYF

j_call: TRBJ2-7
d_call: TRBD2
v_call: TRBV23-1
clone_size: -
cdr3_nt: TGCGCCAGCAGTTCGGGAGGGGCCGCCGCCACCTACGAGCAGTACTTC
cdr3_aa: CASSSGGAAATYEQYF

j_call: TRBJ1-5
d_call: TRBD1
v_call: TRBV28
clone_size: -
cdr3_nt: TGTGCCAGCAGTGCCCACCAAGCCGGGACAGGGGGCTATAGCAATCAGCCCCAGCATTTT
cdr3_aa: CASSAHQAGTGGYSNQPQHF

j_call: TRBJ2-7
d_call: -
v_call: TRBV5-6
clone_size: -
cdr3_nt: TGTGCCAGCAGCTTGGGGGCCAGGGGTTACGAGCAGTACTTC
cdr3_aa: CASSLGARGYEQYF

j_call: TRBJ1-6
d_call: -
v_call: TRBV21-1
clone_size: -
cdr3_nt: TGTGCCAGCAGCAAAGATGGACGGGGGAATTCACCCCTCCACTTT
cdr3_aa: CASSKDGRGNSPLHF

j_call: TRBJ2-1
d_call: TRBD2
v_call: TRBV28
clone_size: -
cdr3_nt: TGTGCCAGCAGTTTCTCGGGGGGTTCACGGGAGCAGTTCTTC
cdr3_aa: CASSFSGGSREQFF

j_call: TRBJ2-3
d_call: -
v_call: TRBV5-1
clone_size: -
cdr3_nt: TGCGCCAGCAGCATGTCGGGGGGCACAGATACGCAGTATTTT
cdr3_aa: CASSMSGGTDTQYF

j_call: TRBJ1-2
d_call: TRBD1
v_call: TRBV14
clone_size: -
cdr3_nt: TGTGCCAGCAGCCCCTTACTTGGACAGGGAGACGACTATGGCTACACCTTC
cdr3_aa: CASSPLLGQGDDYGYTF

j_call: TRBJ2-3
d_call: TRBD1
v_call: TRBV29-1
clone_size: -
cdr3_nt: TGCAGCGTCTCAGGGGGAAGCACAGATACGCAGTATTTT
cdr3_aa: CSVSGGSTDTQYF

j_call: TRBJ2-7
d_call: -
v_call: TRBV3-1/TRBV3-2
clone_size: once
cdr3_nt: TGTGCCAGCAGCCCCCGGGTCCCCTACGAGCAGTACTTC
cdr3_aa: CASSPRVPYEQYF